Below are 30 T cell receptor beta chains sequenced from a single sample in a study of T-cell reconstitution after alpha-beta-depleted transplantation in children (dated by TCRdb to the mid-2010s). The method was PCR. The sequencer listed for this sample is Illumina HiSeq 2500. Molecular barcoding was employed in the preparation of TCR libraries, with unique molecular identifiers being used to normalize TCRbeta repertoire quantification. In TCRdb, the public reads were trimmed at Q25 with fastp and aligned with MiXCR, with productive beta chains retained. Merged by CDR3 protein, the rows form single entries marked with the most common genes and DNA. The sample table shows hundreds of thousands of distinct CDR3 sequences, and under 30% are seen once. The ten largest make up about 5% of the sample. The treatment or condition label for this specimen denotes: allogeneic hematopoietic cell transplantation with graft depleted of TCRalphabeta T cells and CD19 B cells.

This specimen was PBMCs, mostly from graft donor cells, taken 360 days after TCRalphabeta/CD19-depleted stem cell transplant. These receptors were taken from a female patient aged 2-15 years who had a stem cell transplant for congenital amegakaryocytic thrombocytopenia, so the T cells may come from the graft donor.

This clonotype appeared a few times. Here the CDR3 reads CASSWFSGGGEQYF. DNA for the CDR3: TGTGCCAGCAGTTGGTTCAGCGGGGGAGGCGAGCAGTACTTC. V and J are TRBV6-2 or TRBV6-3 and TRBJ2-7, with 8 bases that match TRBD2. The CDR3 is 14 residues long. V lost 4 bases, J lost 6 bases, and 8 bases stayed unmatched. Germline-derived CDR1 and CDR2 are MNHEY and SVGEGT.

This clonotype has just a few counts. CDR3 bases: TGTGCCAGCAGTTTATTCTTCGGTAGGGGAGACAATCAGCCCCAGCATTTT. Amino acid sequence: CASSLFFGRGDNQPQHF. This chain joins TRBV28 and TRBJ1-5, with a possible D match to TRBD1 (5 bases). The CDR3 consists of 17 residues. The V and J ends lost 1 base and 3 bases respectively, with 16 bases between them. Germline CDR1 reads MDHEN; CDR2 reads SYDVKM. Drawing the rest from reference TRBV28 and TRBJ1-5, the complete variable domain is DVKVTQSSRYLVKRTGEKVFLECVQDMDHENMFWYRQDPGLGLRLIYFSYDVKMKEKGDIPEGYSVSREKKERFSLILESASTNQTSMYLCASSLFFGRGDNQPQHFGDGTRLSIL.

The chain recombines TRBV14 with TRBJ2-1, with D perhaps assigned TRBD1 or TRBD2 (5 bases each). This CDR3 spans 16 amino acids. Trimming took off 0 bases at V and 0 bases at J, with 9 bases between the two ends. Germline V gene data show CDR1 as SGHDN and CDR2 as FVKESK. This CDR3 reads CASSQDGGSSYNEQFF. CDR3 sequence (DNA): TGTGCCAGCAGCCAAGATGGGGGAAGCTCCTACAATGAGCAGTTCTTC.

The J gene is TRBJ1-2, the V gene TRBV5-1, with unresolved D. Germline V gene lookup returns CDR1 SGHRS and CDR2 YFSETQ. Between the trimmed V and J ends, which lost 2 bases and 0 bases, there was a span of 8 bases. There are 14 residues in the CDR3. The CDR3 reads CASSFRTPNYGYTF. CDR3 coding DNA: TGCGCCAGCAGCTTTCGGACCCCTAACTATGGCTACACCTTC.

Here the CDR3 reads CASSPQGGWNEQYF. The DNA for the CDR3 is TGTGCCAGCAGTCCTCAAGGGGGCTGGAACGAGCAGTACTTC. The rearrangement uses TRBV6-1 and TRBJ2-7; TRBD1 agrees at 7 bases. Germline CDR1 and CDR2: MNHNS and SASEGT. The CDR3 contains 14 residues. V trimming: 5 bases; J trimming: 5 bases; junction bases outside the gene matches: 9.

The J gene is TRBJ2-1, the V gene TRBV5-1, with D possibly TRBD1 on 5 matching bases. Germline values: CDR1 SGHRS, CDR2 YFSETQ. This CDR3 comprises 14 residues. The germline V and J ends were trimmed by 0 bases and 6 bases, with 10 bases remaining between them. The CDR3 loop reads CASSLGGNSNEQFF. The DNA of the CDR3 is TGCGCCAGCAGCTTGGGGGGCAATTCCAATGAGCAGTTCTTC.

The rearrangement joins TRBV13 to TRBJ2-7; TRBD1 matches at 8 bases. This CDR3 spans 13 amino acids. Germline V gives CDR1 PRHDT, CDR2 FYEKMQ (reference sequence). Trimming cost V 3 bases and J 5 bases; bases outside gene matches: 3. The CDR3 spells CASSFRGQDEQYF. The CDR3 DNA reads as TGTGCCAGCAGCTTCAGGGGGCAGGACGAGCAGTACTTC.

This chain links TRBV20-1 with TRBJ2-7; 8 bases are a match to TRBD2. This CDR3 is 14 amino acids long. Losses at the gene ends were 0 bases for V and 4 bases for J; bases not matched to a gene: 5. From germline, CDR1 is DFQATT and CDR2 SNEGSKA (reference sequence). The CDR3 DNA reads TGCAGTGCTAGAGACCTAGCGGGCGCATACGAGCAGTACTTC. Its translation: CSARDLAGAYEQYF.

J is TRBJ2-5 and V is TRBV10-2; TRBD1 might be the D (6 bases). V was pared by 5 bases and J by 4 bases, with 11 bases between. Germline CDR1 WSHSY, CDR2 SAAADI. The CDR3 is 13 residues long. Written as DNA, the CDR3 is TGCGCCAGCAGTATCGTGACAGGAGAGACCCAGTACTTC. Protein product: CASSIVTGETQYF.

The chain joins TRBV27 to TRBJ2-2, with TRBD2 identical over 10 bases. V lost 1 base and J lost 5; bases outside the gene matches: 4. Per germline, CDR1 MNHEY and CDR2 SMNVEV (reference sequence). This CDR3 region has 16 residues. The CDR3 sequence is CASSLLRTSGTGELFF. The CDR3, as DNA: TGTGCCAGCAGTTTATTGAGGACTAGCGGAACCGGGGAGCTGTTTTTT.

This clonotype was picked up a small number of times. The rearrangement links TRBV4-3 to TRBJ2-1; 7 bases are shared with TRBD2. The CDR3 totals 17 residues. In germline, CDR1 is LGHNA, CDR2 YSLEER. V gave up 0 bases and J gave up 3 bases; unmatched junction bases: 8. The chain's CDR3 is CASSQDRAGALYNEQFF. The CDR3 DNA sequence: TGCGCCAGCAGCCAAGATCGGGCGGGAGCTCTCTACAATGAGCAGTTCTTC.

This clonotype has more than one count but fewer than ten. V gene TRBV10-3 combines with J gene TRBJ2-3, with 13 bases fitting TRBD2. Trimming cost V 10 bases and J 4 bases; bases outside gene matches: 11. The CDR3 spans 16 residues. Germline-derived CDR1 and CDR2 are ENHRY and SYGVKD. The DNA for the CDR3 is TGTGCCACGGGGACTAGCGGGACCTCATTGGCAGATACGCAGTATTTT. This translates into CATGTSGTSLADTQYF.

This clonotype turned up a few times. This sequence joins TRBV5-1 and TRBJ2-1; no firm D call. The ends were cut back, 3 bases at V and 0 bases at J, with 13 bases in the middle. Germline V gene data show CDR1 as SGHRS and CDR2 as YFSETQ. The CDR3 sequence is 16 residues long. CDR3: CASSSGTARSYNEQFF. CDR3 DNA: TGCGCCAGCAGCTCGGGTACCGCGCGCTCCTACAATGAGCAGTTCTTC.

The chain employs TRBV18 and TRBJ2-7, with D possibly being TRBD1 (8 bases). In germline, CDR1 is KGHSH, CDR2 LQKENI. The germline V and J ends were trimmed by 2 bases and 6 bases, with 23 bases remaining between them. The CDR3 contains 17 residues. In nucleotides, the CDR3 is TGTGCCAGCTCACCAGAGGAAGGAGCGGGACAGGTGATCGAGCAGTACTTC. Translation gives CASSPEEGAGQVIEQYF.

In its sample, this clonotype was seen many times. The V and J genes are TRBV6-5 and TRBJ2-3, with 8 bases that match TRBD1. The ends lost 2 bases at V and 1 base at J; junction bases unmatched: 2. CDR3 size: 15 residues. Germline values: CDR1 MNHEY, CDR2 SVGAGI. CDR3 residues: CASSYQDRGTDTQYF. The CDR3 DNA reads TGTGCCAGCAGTTACCAGGACAGGGGCACAGATACGCAGTATTTT.

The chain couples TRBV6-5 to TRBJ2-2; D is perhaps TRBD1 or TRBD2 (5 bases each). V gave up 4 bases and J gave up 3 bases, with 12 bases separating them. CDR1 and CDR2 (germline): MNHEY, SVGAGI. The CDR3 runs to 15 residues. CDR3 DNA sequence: TGTGCCAGCAGTTTTAACGGGGCCGACACCGGGGAGCTGTTTTTT. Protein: CASSFNGADTGELFF.

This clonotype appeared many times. CDR3: CAISPDRGRNNEQFF. CDR3 DNA sequence: TGTGCCATATCTCCGGACAGGGGGCGCAACAATGAGCAGTTCTTC. The chain employs TRBV10-3 and TRBJ2-1; the match to TRBD1 covers 11 bases. V lost 9 bases to trimming and J lost 5 bases; unmatched junction nucleotides: 9. CDR3 length equals 15 residues. Germline V gene sequence: CDR1 ENHRY, CDR2 SYGVKD.

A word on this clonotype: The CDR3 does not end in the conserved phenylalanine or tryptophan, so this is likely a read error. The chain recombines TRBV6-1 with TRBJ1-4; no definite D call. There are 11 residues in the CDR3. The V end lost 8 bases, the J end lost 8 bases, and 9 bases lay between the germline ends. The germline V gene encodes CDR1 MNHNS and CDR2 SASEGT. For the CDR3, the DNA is TGTGCCAGCCAACGCTCAGAAAAACTGTTTTGT. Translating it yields CASQRSEKLFC.

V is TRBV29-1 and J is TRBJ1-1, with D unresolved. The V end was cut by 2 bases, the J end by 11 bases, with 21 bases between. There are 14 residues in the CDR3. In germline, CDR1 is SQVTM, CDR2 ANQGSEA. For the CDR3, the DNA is TGCAGCGTTGAAATGGCAGTAAACAGCCAGAAGGCTTTCTTT. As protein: CSVEMAVNSQKAFF.

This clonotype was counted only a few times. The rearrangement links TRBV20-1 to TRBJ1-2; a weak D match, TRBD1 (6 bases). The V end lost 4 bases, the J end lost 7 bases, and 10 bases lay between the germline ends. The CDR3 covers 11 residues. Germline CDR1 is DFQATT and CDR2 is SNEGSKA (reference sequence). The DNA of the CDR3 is TGCAGTGCTAACAGGGAGGCTGGCTACACCTTC. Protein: CSANREAGYTF.

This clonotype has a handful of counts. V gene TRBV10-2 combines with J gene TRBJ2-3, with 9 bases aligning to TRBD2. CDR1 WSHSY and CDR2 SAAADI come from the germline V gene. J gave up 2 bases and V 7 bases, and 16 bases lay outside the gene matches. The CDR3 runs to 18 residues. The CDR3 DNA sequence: TGCGCCAGCATCTCTGTCCTTAGCGGGGGAGCTTACACAGATACGCAGTATTTT. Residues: CASISVLSGGAYTDTQYF.

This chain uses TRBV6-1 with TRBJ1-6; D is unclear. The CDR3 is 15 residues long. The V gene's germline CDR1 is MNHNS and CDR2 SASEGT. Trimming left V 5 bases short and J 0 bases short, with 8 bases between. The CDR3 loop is CASSTVSSYNSPLHF. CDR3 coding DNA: TGTGCCAGCAGTACAGTAAGCTCCTATAATTCACCCCTCCACTTT.

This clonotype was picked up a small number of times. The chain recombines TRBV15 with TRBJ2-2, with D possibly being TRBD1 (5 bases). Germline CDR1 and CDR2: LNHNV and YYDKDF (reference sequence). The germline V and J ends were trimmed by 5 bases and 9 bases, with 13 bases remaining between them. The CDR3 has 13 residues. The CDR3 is CATSDGHLRELFF. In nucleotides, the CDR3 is TGTGCCACCAGCGACGGACATCTAAGGGAGCTGTTTTTT. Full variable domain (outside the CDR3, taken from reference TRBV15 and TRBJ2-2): DAMVIQNPRYQVTQFGKPVTLSCSQTLNHNVMYWYQQKSSQAPKLLFHYYDKDFNNEADTPDNFQSRRPNTSFCFLDIRSPGLGDTAMYLCATSDGHLRELFFGEGSRLTVL.

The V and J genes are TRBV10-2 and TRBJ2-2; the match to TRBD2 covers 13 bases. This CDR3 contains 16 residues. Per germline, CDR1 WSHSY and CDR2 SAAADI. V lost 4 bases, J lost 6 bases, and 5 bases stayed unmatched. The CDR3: CASSGGLAGDPGELFF. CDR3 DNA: TGCGCCAGCAGTGGCGGACTAGCGGGGGACCCCGGGGAGCTGTTTTTT.

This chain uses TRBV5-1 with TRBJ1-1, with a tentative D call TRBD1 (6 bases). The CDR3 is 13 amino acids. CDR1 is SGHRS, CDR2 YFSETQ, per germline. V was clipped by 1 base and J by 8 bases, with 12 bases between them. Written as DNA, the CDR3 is TGCGCCAGCAGCTTGAGCCAGGGGAGAGAAGCTTTCTTT. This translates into CASSLSQGREAFF.

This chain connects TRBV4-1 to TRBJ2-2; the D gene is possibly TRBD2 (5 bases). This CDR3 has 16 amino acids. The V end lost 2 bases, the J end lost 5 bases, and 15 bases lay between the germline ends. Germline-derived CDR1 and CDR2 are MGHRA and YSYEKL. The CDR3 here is CASSQPISTGTGELFF. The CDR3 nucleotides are TGCGCCAGCAGCCAACCTATTTCGACGGGGACCGGGGAGCTGTTTTTT.

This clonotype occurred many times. The CDR3 region has the DNA TGTGCCAGCAGCTTCCAGGACAATCAGCCCCAGCATTTT. It is translated as CASSFQDNQPQHF. V usage is TRBV7-8 and J usage is TRBJ1-5; D call uncertain. Per the germline V gene, CDR1 is SGHVS and CDR2 is FQNEAQ. The germline V and J ends were trimmed by 3 bases and 3 bases, with 6 bases remaining between them. The CDR3 consists of 13 residues.

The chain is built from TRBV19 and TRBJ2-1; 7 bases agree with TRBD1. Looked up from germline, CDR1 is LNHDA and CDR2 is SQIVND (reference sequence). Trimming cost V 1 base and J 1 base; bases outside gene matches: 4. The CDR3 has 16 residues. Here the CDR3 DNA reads TGTGCCAGTAGTATAGGGGACAGTGAGTCCTACAATGAGCAGTTCTTC. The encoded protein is CASSIGDSESYNEQFF.

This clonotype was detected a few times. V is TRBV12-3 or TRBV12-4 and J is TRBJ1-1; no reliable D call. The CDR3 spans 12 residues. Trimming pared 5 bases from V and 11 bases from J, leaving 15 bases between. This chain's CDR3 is CASSLRVPGAFF. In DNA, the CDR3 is TGTGCCAGCAGTCTTCGTGTCCCCGGGGCTTTCTTT.

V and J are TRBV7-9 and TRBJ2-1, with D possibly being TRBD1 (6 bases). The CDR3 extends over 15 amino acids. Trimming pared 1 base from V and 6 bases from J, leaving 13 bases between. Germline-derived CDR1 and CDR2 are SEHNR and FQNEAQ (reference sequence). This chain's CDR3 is CASSLGWAGANEQFF. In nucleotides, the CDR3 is TGTGCCAGCAGCTTAGGATGGGCAGGGGCCAATGAGCAGTTCTTC.